The sequence of this TCR beta chain was determined in a study of identical twins. Whole-study findings and limits: Alpha sequences that were out-of-frame and twin-shared showed an excess of low generation probability. Models came in too low on out-of-frame TCR alpha sharing in monozygotic twins. Memory repertoires showed no such pattern, whereas abundant cord blood beta clonotypes carried fewer insertions.

This clonotype was observed many times. Its antigen is as yet unknown. A universal primer site was added by template switching, and unique molecular identifiers were carried by the cDNA. MiXCR, applied by TCRdb to the 5' RACE reads, yields one record per CDR3 protein. The data show some 240,000 distinct CDR3 sequences, 10% to 13% seen once. The receptor's source is a man in his fifties or sixties in good health. Material: memory T cells sorted from blood.

The CDR3 region is CASSTALAVMYF. CDR3 in DNA: TGTGCCAGCAGTACCGCCCTAGCGGTGATGTATTTT. The genes are TRBV12-3 or TRBV12-4 and TRBJ2-3; TRBD2 agrees at 7 bases. Trimming removed 5 bases from V and 14 bases from J; junction bases left unmatched: 10. CDR3 length equals 12 residues.